This T cell receptor beta chain was found in a study of T cell responses to AZD1222 COVID-19 vaccine. Assay used: immunoSEQ multiplex PCR; TCRdb lists only in-frame clones, some missing. The sample records roughly 65,000 clones, less than 85% being singletons. Study-wide results and caveats: None of the repertoires were sampled until the peak T cell response had passed. Dominant at 160-218 and 743-854, vaccine-associated CD4 TCRs also spanned spike.

With respect to this clone: Its cognate antigen is unknown.

Germline values: CDR1 MNHEY, CDR2 SVGAGI. The length of the CDR3 is 15 residues. Trimming removed 0 bases at V and 0 bases at J, with 5 bases between. Sequenced material: peripheral blood, taken 28 days after the second AZD1222 dose. The chain uses TRBV6-5 and TRBJ2-2; D not resolved. This TCR came from an adult who received the AZD1222 COVID-19 vaccine. The CDR3 DNA reads TGTGCCAGCAGTTACTCGACGGCGAACACCGGGGAGCTGTTTTTT. This sequence encodes CASSYSTANTGELFF.